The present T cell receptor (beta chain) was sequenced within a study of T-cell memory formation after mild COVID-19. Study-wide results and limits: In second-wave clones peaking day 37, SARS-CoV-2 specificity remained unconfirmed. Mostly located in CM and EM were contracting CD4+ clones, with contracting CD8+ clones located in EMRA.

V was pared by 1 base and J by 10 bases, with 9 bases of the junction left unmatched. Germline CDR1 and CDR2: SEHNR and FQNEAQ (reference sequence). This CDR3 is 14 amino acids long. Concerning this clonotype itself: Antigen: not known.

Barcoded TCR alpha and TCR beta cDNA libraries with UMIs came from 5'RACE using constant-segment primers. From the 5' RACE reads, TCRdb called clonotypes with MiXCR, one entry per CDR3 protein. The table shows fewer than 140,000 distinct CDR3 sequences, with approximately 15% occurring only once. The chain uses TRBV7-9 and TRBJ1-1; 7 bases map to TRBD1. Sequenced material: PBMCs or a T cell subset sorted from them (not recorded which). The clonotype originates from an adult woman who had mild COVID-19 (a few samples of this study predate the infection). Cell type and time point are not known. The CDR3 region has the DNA TGTGCCAGCAGCTTAGGAGAGGGGGCTGTTGCAGCTTTCTTT. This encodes CASSLGEGAVAAFF.